The sequence of this T cell receptor beta chain was determined in a study of blood T cell repertoires in COVID-19. Sequencing used immunoSEQ multiplex PCR; TCRdb keeps in-frame clones, though not all of them. Of about 190,000 clones listed, almost 80% were seen once; the top ten hold roughly 17%. Cohort 3 donors were reported recovered after two negative PCRs, clearance, or symptom resolution. Germline assignment: CDR1 MRHNA and CDR2 SNTAGT. This CDR3 comprises 13 residues. V was trimmed by 3 bases and J by 4 bases, leaving 7 bases between them. This TCR derives from a woman between 50 and 59 years old who had recovered from COVID-19. Sequences were obtained from PBMCs or T cells enriched from blood (not recorded which). The rearrangement links TRBV6-4 to TRBJ2-1; a weak D match, TRBD1 (6 bases). Here the CDR3 reads CASSEDSYNEQFF. DNA for the CDR3: TGTGCCAGCAGTGAGGACAGTTACAATGAGCAGTTCTTC.